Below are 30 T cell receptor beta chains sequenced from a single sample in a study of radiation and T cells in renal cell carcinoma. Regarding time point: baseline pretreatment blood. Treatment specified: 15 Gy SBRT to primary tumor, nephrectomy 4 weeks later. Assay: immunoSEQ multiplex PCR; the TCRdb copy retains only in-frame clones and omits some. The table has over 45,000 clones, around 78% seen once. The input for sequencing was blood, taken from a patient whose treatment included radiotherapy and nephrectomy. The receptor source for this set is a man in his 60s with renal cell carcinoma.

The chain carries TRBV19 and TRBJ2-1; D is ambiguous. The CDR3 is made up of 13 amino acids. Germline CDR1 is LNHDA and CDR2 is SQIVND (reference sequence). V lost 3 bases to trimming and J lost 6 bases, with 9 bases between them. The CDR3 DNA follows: TGTGCCAGTAGTATGGCACTAATCAATGAGCAGTTCTTC. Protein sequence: CASSMALINEQFF. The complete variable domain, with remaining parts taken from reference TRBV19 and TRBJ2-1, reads DGGITQSPKYLFRKEGQNVTLSCEQNLNHDAMYWYRQDPGQGLRLIYYSQIVNDFQKGDIAEGYSVSREKKESFPLTVTSAQKNPTAFYLCASSMALINEQFFGPGTRLTVL.

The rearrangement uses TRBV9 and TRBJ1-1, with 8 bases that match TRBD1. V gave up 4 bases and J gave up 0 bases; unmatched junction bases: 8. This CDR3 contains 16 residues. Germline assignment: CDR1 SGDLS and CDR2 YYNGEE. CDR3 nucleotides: TGTGCCAGCAGCACCGCGGACAGGGCAATGAACACTGAAGCTTTCTTT. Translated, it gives CASSTADRAMNTEAFF.

Written as DNA, the CDR3 is TGTGCCAGCAGGATGCTAGCGGGATACAATGAGCAGTTCTTC. Translated, it gives CASRMLAGYNEQFF. This chain joins TRBV2 and TRBJ2-1, with 9 bases identical to TRBD2. J was trimmed by 4 bases and V by 6 bases; bases with no gene match: 4. CDR1 SNHLY and CDR2 FYNNEI come from the germline V gene. The CDR3 length is 14 residues.

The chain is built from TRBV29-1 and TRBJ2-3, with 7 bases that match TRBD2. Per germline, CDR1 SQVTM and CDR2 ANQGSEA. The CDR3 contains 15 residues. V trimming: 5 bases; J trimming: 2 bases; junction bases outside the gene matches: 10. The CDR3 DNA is TGCAGCGTTACTATCTTGGCGGGAGACACAGATACGCAGTATTTT. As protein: CSVTILAGDTDTQYF.

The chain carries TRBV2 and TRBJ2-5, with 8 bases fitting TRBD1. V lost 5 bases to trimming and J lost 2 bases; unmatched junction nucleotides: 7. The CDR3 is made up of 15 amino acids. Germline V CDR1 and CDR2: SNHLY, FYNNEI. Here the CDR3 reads CASSRQGLPQETQYF. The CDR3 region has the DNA TGTGCCAGCAGTCGACAGGGGCTCCCACAAGAGACCCAGTACTTC.

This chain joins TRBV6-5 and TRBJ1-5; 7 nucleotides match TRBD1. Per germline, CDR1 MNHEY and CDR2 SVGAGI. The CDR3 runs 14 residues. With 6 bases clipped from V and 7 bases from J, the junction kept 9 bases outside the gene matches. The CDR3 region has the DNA TGTGCCAGCAGGGCTACAGGGGAACGCCAGCCCCAGCATTTT. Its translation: CASRATGERQPQHF.

The CDR3 protein is CASSEGPGQTHNEQFF. CDR3 sequence (DNA): TGTGCCAGCAGTGAAGGACCGGGACAGACTCACAATGAGCAGTTCTTC. The rearrangement joins TRBV6-1 to TRBJ2-1; 7 nucleotides match TRBD1. The CDR3 has 16 residues. With V trimmed by 1 base and J by 5 bases, 8 bases remained unmatched. Germline V CDR1 and CDR2: MNHNS, SASEGT.

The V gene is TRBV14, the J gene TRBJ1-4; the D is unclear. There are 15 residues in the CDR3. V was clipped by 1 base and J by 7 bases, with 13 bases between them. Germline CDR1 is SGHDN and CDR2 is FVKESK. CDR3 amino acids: CASSQVAGRGEKLFF. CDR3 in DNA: TGTGCCAGCAGCCAAGTAGCCGGAAGAGGTGAAAAACTGTTTTTT.

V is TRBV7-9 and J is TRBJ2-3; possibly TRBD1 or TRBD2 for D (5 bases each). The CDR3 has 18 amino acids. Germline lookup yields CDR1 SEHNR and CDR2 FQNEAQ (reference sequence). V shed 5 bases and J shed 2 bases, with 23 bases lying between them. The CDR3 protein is CASSPAVGERLPTDTQYF. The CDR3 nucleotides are TGTGCCAGCAGCCCCGCAGTGGGGGAGAGACTGCCCACAGATACGCAGTATTTT.

The CDR3 protein is CASRNNRGGEQYV. CDR3 sequence (DNA): TGTGCCAGCAGAAATAATCGCGGGGGAGAGCAGTACGTC. The chain couples TRBV6-6 to TRBJ2-7, with 7 bases identical to TRBD2. This CDR3 contains 13 residues. Germline V gene sequence: CDR1 MNHNY, CDR2 SVGAGI (reference sequence). The trim removed 6 bases at V and 7 bases at J, leaving 9 bases unmatched.

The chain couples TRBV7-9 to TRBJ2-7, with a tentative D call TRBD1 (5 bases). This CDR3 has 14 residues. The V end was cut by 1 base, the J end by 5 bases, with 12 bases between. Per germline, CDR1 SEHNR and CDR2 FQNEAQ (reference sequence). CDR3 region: CASSLVGAGHEQYF. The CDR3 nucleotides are TGTGCCAGCAGCTTAGTAGGGGCTGGCCACGAGCAGTACTTC.

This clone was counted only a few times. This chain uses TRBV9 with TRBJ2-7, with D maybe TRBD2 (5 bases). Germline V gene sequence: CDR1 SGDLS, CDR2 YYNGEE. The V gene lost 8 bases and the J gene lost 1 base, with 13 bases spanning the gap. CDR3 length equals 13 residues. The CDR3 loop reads CASGPPGSYEQYF. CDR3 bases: TGTGCCAGTGGACCCCCGGGGTCCTACGAGCAGTACTTC.

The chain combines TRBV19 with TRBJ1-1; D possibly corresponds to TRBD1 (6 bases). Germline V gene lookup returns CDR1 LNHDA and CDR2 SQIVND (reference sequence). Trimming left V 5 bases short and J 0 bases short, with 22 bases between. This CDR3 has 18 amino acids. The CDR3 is CASSSYRTSGVLNTEAFF. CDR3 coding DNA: TGTGCCAGTAGTTCCTATAGGACGTCAGGGGTATTGAACACTGAAGCTTTCTTT.

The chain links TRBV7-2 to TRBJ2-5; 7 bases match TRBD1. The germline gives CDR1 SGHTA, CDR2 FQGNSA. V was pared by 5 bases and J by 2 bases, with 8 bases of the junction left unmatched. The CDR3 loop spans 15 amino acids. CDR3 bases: TGTGCCAGCAGCCCCCAAGGGGGCGGGCAAGAGACCCAGTACTTC. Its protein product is CASSPQGGGQETQYF. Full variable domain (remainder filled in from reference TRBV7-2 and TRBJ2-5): GAGVSQSPSNKVTEKGKDVELRCDPISGHTALYWYRQSLGQGLEFLIYFQGNSAPDKSGLPSDRFSAERTGGSVSTLTIQRTQQEDSAVYLCASSPQGGGQETQYFGPGTRLLVL.

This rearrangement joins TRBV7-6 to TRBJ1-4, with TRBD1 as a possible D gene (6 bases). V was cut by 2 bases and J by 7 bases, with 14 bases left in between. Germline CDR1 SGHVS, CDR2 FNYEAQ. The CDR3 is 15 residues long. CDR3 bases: TGTGCCAGCAGCTTACGGACAGAGATTGGTGAAAAACTGTTTTTT. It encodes CASSLRTEIGEKLFF.

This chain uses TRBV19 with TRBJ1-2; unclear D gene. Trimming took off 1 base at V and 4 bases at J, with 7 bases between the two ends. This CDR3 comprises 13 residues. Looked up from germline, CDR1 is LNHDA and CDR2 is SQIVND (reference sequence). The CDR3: CASSIAPLYGYTF. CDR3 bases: TGTGCCAGTAGTATAGCCCCCCTCTATGGCTACACCTTC.

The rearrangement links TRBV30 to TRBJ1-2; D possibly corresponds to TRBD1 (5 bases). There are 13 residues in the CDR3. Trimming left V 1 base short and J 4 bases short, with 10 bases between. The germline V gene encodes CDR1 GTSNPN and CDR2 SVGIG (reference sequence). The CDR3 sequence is CAWSARDFYGYTF. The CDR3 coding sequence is TGTGCCTGGAGTGCGAGGGACTTCTATGGCTACACCTTC.

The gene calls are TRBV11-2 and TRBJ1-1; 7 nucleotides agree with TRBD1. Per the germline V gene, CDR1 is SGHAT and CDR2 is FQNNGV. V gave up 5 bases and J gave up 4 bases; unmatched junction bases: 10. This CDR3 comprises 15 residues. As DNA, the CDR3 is TGTGCCAGCAGCCACCTGTACAGGGGTTTCACTGAAGCTTTCTTT. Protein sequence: CASSHLYRGFTEAFF.

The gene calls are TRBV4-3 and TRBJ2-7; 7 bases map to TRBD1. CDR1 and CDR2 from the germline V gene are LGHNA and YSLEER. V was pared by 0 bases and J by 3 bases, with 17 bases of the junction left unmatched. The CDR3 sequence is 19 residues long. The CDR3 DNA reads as TGCGCCAGCAGCCAAGATTGGGGGCGACAGGGTAAGGGGAACTACGAGCAGTACTTC. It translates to CASSQDWGRQGKGNYEQYF.

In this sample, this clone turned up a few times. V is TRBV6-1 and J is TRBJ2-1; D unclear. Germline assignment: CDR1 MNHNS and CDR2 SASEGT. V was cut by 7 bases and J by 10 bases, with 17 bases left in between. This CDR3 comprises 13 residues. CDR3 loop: CASIPLVGLEQFF. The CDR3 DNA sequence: TGTGCCAGCATTCCCCTGGTCGGATTAGAGCAGTTCTTC.

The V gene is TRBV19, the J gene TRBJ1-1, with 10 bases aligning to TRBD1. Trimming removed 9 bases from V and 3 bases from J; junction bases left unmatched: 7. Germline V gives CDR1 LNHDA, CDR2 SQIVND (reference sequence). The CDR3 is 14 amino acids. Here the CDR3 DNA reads TGTGCCAGCAAATCCGGGACAGGGGACACTGAAGCTTTCTTT. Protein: CASKSGTGDTEAFF.

CDR3 sequence reads: CAIDTPSGNTDTQYF. The CDR3 DNA reads TGTGCCATCGACACCCCCAGCGGCAACACAGATACGCAGTATTTT. The chain has TRBV6-1 and TRBJ2-3, with D maybe TRBD2 (5 bases). Germline CDR1 is MNHNS and CDR2 is SASEGT. Trimming pared 10 bases from V and 2 bases from J, leaving 19 bases between. The CDR3 runs to 15 residues.

The CDR3 sequence is CAIWPGTERRGQPQHF. The CDR3 region has the DNA TGTGCCATCTGGCCCGGGACAGAGCGAAGGGGTCAGCCCCAGCATTTT. The chain joins TRBV27 to TRBJ1-5, with TRBD1 identical over 7 bases. The ends lost 10 bases at V and 6 bases at J; junction bases unmatched: 18. This CDR3 comprises 16 residues. Germline loops: CDR1 MNHEY, CDR2 SMNVEV (reference sequence).

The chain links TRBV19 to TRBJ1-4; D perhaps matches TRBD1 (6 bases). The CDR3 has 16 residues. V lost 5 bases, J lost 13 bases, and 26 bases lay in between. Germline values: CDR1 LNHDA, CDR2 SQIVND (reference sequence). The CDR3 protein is CASSPRGASNSVLLFF. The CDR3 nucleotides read TGTGCCAGTAGTCCCAGGGGTGCCTCCAATTCGGTCTTACTGTTTTTT.

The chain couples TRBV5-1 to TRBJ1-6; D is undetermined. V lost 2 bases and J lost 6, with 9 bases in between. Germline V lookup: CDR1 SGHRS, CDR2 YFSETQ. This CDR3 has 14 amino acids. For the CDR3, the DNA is TGCGCCAGCAGCTTTGGCAGGCTTAATTCACCCCTCCACTTT. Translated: CASSFGRLNSPLHF.

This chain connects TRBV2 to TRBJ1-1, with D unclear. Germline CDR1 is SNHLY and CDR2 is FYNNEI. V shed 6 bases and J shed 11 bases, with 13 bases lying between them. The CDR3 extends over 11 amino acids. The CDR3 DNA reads TGTGCCAGCAGGGGAGGTGGGAGCGCTTTCTTT. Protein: CASRGGGSAFF.

The CDR3 loop is CASSWTGTSGTEQYV. The CDR3 DNA sequence: TGCGCCAGCAGCTGGACCGGGACTAGCGGGACCGAGCAGTACGTC. The chain combines TRBV5-1 with TRBJ2-7, with 13 bases identical to TRBD2. J was trimmed by 6 bases and V by 3 bases; bases with no gene match: 6. CDR1 is SGHRS and CDR2 is YFSETQ in the germline V gene. CDR3 length: 15 residues.

Here the CDR3 reads CAWSRGLETQYF. CDR3 in DNA: TGTGCCTGGAGCCGGGGGTTGGAGACCCAGTACTTC. The J gene is TRBJ2-5, the V gene TRBV30, with D possibly TRBD2 on 6 matching bases. Germline lookup yields CDR1 GTSNPN and CDR2 SVGIG (reference sequence). The CDR3 spans 12 residues. The V end was cut by 3 bases, the J end by 5 bases, with 10 bases between.

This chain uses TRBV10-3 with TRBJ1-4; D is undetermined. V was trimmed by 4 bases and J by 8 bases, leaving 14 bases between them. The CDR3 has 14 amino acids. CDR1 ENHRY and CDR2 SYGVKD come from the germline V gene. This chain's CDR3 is CAISGGPSTEKLFF. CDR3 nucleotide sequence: TGTGCCATCAGTGGCGGACCTAGTACAGAAAAACTGTTTTTT.

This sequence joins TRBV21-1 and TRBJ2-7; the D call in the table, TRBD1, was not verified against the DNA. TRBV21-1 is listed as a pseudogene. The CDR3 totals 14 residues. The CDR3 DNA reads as TGTGCCAGCAGCAGACAGGGCGAGGCCTACGAGCAGTACGTC. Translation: CASSRQGEAYEQYV.